These T cell receptor beta chains were read from a single sample in a study of Tregs in tolerant kidney transplant recipients. Produced via immunoSEQ multiplex PCR; TCRdb's table is partial and in-frame only. This table holds roughly 64,000 clones, around 87% found once. The input for sequencing was CD4+ T cells from blood (PBMCs), taken 6 months after the transplant. Receptor source: a human patient who received a combined kidney and bone marrow transplant. Some T cells may be the graft donor's. The CDR3 runs from the conserved cysteine through the conserved F or W. Each record gives: J gene, clone size, V gene, D gene, CDR3 protein, CDR3 DNA. The D gene is left open where the match is weak. Part of the rows lack a size; the others show once, few, many or a class for expanded clones.

TRBJ2-4,NA,TRBV27,NA,CASSKRQDPSNIQYF,TGTGCCAGCAGTAAAAGACAGGATCCTTCAAACATTCAGTACTTC
TRBJ1-4,NA,TRBV30,NA,CAWSIRGSEKLFF,TGTGCCTGGAGTATTAGGGGCTCTGAAAAACTGTTTTTT
TRBJ1-2,NA,TRBV25-1,TRBD1,CASSPWDRGGNYGYTF,TGTGCCAGCAGCCCCTGGGACAGGGGGGGAAACTATGGCTACACCTTC
TRBJ2-1,NA,TRBV27,TRBD2,CASSSGRSSYNEQFF,TGTGCCAGCAGTTCCGGGAGGAGCTCCTACAATGAGCAGTTCTTC
TRBJ2-2,NA,TRBV10-3,TRBD2,CAISESPASGRTGELFF,TGTGCCATCAGTGAGTCCCCAGCTAGCGGGCGCACCGGGGAGCTGTTTTTT
TRBJ2-5,NA,TRBV28,NA,CASSLVAPLREQYF,TGTGCCAGCAGTTTGGTAGCGCCTTTGAGAGAGCAGTACTTC
TRBJ2-7,NA,TRBV28,TRBD1,CASTLGGTGGYEQYF,TGTGCCAGCACCTTAGGGGGGACAGGGGGCTACGAGCAGTACTTC
TRBJ2-7,NA,TRBV7-2,NA,CASSLAVSSYEQYF,TGTGCCAGCAGCTTAGCCGTCAGCTCCTACGAGCAGTACTTC
TRBJ2-1,NA,TRBV11-3,NA,CASSSMRDSYNEQFF,TGTGCCAGCAGCTCCATGCGGGACTCCTACAATGAGCAGTTCTTC
TRBJ2-1,NA,TRBV9,NA,CASSVGSIYNEQFF,TGTGCCAGCAGCGTAGGGAGCATCTACAATGAGCAGTTCTTC
TRBJ1-5,NA,TRBV4-1,TRBD1,CASSQKRRGQLSYSNQPQHF,TGCGCCAGCAGCCAAAAGCGAAGGGGACAGCTCAGTTATAGCAATCAGCCCCAGCATTTT
TRBJ2-2,NA,TRBV19,TRBD2,CASSPLAGAGELFF,TGTGCCAGTAGTCCCCTAGCGGGGGCCGGGGAGCTGTTTTTT
TRBJ2-7,NA,TRBV30,NA,CAWSPFFYEQYF,TGTGCCTGGAGTCCTTTCTTCTACGAGCAGTACTTC
TRBJ1-5,NA,TRBV4-2,TRBD1,CASSQGGQGLYNQPQHF,TGTGCCAGCAGCCAAGGAGGACAGGGGCTCTACAATCAGCCCCAGCATTTT
TRBJ1-5,NA,TRBV13,NA,CASSLREGQPQHF,TGTGCCAGCAGCTTGAGGGAGGGACAGCCCCAGCATTTT
TRBJ1-1,NA,TRBV6-5,NA,CASSNLGVAAFF,TGTGCCAGCAGTAACCTGGGTGTAGCAGCTTTCTTT
TRBJ1-5,few,TRBV7-9,NA,CASSPRAGGGQPQHF,TGTGCCAGCAGCCCCCGCGCGGGGGGTGGGCAGCCCCAGCATTTT
TRBJ2-4,NA,TRBV4-2,TRBD2,CASSQVASGENIQYF,TGTGCCAGCAGCCAAGTGGCTAGCGGGGAAAACATTCAGTACTTC
TRBJ2-3,NA,TRBV19,NA,CASKTRDTTDTQYF,TGTGCCAGTAAAACCCGGGACACTACAGATACGCAGTATTTT
TRBJ2-1,NA,TRBV2,NA,CASSEAPDYHEQFF,TGTGCCAGCAGTGAAGCGCCAGACTACCATGAGCAGTTCTTC
TRBJ2-3,NA,TRBV5-1,TRBD2,CASSLVLMGGRLAGLATDTQYF,TGCGCCAGCAGCTTGGTTTTGATGGGTGGTAGGCTAGCGGGACTAGCTACAGATACGCAGTATTTT
TRBJ1-5,NA,TRBV30,NA,CAWSVEPEQPQHF,TGTGCCTGGAGTGTTGAGCCCGAGCAGCCCCAGCATTTT
TRBJ1-2,NA,TRBV30,NA,CACNKNYGYTF,TGTGCCTGCAACAAGAACTATGGCTACACCTTC
TRBJ2-1,NA,TRBV29-1,NA,CSVQGPLNTPDYHNEQFF,TGCAGCGTTCAAGGTCCCCTAAATACCCCCGACTACCACAATGAGCAGTTCTTC
TRBJ2-3,NA,TRBV30,NA,CAWGGRGSTDTQYF,TGTGCCTGGGGGGGGCGGGGGTCCACAGATACGCAGTATTTT
TRBJ2-3,NA,TRBV5-1,NA,CASSLLPYQTDTQYF,TGCGCCAGCAGCTTGCTACCCTATCAAACAGATACGCAGTATTTT
TRBJ1-1,once,TRBV7-9,NA,CASSSSVEGLNTEAFF,TGTGCCAGCAGCTCCTCGGTGGAGGGGTTGAACACTGAAGCTTTCTTT
TRBJ2-7,NA,TRBV1,NA,CTSSQQDRSSYEQYF,TGCACCAGCAGCCAACAAGACAGGAGCTCCTACGAGCAGTACTTC
TRBJ1-2,once,TRBV18,NA,CASSPLGVLRGYTF,TGTGCCAGCTCACCACTTGGAGTCTTGCGGGGCTACACCTTC
TRBJ2-5,NA,TRBV11-3,NA,CASSRQAAKETQYF,TGTGCCAGCAGTAGGCAAGCGGCGAAAGAGACCCAGTACTTC
TRBJ1-2,NA,TRBV7-2,TRBD1,CASSPGDRVDYGYTF,TGTGCCAGCAGCCCCGGGGACAGGGTTGACTATGGCTACACCTTC
TRBJ1-1,NA,TRBV10-3,NA,CAAKLSAIKDTEAFF,TGTGCCGCCAAGCTAAGCGCCATAAAGGACACTGAAGCTTTCTTT
TRBJ2-7,NA,TRBV6-1,NA,CASGEQYEQYF,TGTGCCAGCGGCGAACAGTACGAGCAGTACTTC
TRBJ2-5,NA,TRBV19,NA,CASSMVSGMETQYF,TGTGCCAGTAGTATGGTGTCGGGTATGGAGACCCAGTACTTC
TRBJ2-5,NA,TRBV7-2,NA,CASSSEETQYF,TGTGCCAGCAGCTCGGAGGAGACCCAGTACTTC
TRBJ1-2,NA,TRBV19,NA,CASSMGKNLRYTF,TGTGCCAGTAGCATGGGCAAAAACCTCCGGTACACCTTC
TRBJ2-7,once,TRBV20-1,NA,CSASPNEQYF,TGCAGTGCGAGCCCCAACGAGCAGTACTTC
TRBJ2-5,NA,TRBV28,NA,CASIRWGEETQYF,TGTGCCAGCATCCGTTGGGGGGAGGAGACCCAGTACTTC
TRBJ2-3,NA,TRBV5-1,TRBD1,CASSLIGDRTTLGTQYF,TGCGCCAGCAGCTTAATAGGGGACAGGACCACGTTAGGTACGCAGTATTTT
TRBJ2-3,once,TRBV11-3,TRBD1,CASSFRGLTDTQYF,TGTGCCAGCAGCTTCAGGGGGTTGACAGATACGCAGTATTTT
TRBJ1-1,NA,TRBV19,TRBD1,CASSRWTGDTEAFF,TGTGCCAGTAGTCGGTGGACAGGGGACACTGAAGCTTTCTTT
TRBJ1-2,NA,TRBV9,NA,CASSVASGGDHGYTF,TGTGCCAGCAGCGTAGCGTCTGGGGGCGACCATGGCTACACCTTC
TRBJ1-1,NA,TRBV2,TRBD1,CASSVGGRYTEAFF,TGTGCCAGCAGTGTAGGGGGCCGTTACACTGAAGCTTTCTTT
TRBJ1-2,NA,TRBV11-3,NA,CASSPRIGENYGYTF,TGTGCCAGCAGCCCCCGAATTGGGGAGAACTATGGCTACACCTTC
TRBJ2-5,NA,TRBV5-5,TRBD2,CASSGGLAGETQYF,TGTGCCAGCAGCGGGGGACTAGCGGGTGAGACCCAGTACTTC
TRBJ2-5,NA,TRBV19,TRBD2,CASSIIGGRAVETQYF,TGTGCCAGTAGTATCATTGGCGGGAGGGCCGTTGAGACCCAGTACTTC
TRBJ2-7,NA,TRBV19,NA,CASSIVVGSSYEQYF,TGTGCCAGTAGTATCGTCGTCGGGTCCTCCTACGAGCAGTACTTC
TRBJ1-4,NA,TRBV27,TRBD1,CASRLRDRGGSGTNEKLFF,TGTGCCAGCAGGCTCCGGGACAGGGGAGGGTCCGGAACTAATGAAAAACTGTTTTTT
TRBJ2-7,NA,TRBV6-1,TRBD2,CASNPGLAGPGEQYF,TGTGCCAGCAACCCGGGACTAGCGGGACCGGGGGAGCAGTACTTC
TRBJ2-1,NA,TRBV20-1,NA,CSARDQNEQFF,TGCAGTGCTAGAGACCAAAATGAGCAGTTCTTC
TRBJ1-3,NA,TRBV18,NA,CASSYYSFSGNTIYF,TGTGCCAGCTCATATTACAGTTTCTCTGGAAACACCATATATTTT
TRBJ2-7,NA,TRBV7-2,TRBD2,CASRGLAGGNEQYF,TGTGCCAGCAGGGGGCTAGCGGGAGGGAACGAGCAGTACTTC
TRBJ1-2,NA,TRBV11-3,NA,CASSKENNYGYTF,TGTGCCAGCAGCAAAGAGAATAACTATGGCTACACCTTC
TRBJ1-4,NA,TRBV5-1,TRBD1,CASSLDQGADEKLFF,TGCGCCAGCAGCTTGGATCAGGGGGCAGATGAAAAACTGTTTTTT
TRBJ2-1,NA,TRBV11-3,TRBD2,CASSQGLAAYNEQFF,TGTGCCAGCAGTCAAGGACTAGCGGCCTACAATGAGCAGTTCTTC
TRBJ2-7,NA,TRBV29-1,NA,CSVAGQSLYEQYF,TGCAGCGTAGCTGGACAGAGTCTCTACGAGCAGTACTTC
TRBJ2-2,NA,TRBV18,TRBD1,CASSRQGIDTGELFF,TGTGCCAGCTCCCGACAGGGGATTGACACCGGGGAGCTGTTTTTT
TRBJ2-7,NA,TRBV6-5,NA,CASRFPGTREQYF,TGTGCCAGCAGGTTCCCCGGGACAAGGGAGCAGTACTTC
TRBJ2-3,NA,TRBV5-4,TRBD2,CASSSGGGHFRNTDTQYF,TGTGCCAGCAGCTCCGGCGGGGGGCACTTCCGAAACACAGATACGCAGTATTTT